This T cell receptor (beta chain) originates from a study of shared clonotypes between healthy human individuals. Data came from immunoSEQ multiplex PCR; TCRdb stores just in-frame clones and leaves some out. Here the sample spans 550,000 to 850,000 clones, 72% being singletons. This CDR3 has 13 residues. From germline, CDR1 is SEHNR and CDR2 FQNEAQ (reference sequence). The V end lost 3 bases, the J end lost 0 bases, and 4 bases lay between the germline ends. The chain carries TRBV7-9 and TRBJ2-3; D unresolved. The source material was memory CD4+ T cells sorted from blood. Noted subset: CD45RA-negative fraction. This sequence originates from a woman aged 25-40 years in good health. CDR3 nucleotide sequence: TGTGCCAGCAGCTTCGCTAGCACAGATACGCAGTATTTT. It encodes CASSFASTDTQYF.